Listed below are T cell receptor beta chains from one sample, sequenced in a study of T cell repertoires in cytomegalovirus infection. In TCRdb, the reads were re-called with MiXCR into one record per CDR3 protein. Of 900,000 to 950,000 distinct CDR3 sequences listed, approximately 31% were seen once; the top ten hold over 12%. These receptors' antigens are unknown. The material was cultured CD8+ T cells from PBMCs, obtained from culture after CMV antigen stimulation. The receptor source for this set is a human donor in good health (CMV status not recorded). Some clones in this sample may be carry-over from other donors' samples. Each CDR3 is given with its conserved first and last residue. Each record gives: V gene, clone size, J gene, D gene, CDR3 DNA, CDR3 protein. D genes are given only for firm matches. Part of the rows lack a size; the others show once, few, many or a class for expanded clones.

v_gene: TRBV12-3/TRBV12-4; abundance: NA; j_gene: TRBJ2-5; d_gene: TRBD1; CDR3nt: TGTGCCAGCAGTGACAGGGGGCGCAGGACCCAGTACTTC; CDR3aa: CASSDRGRRTQYF
v_gene: TRBV12-5; abundance: few; j_gene: TRBJ2-7; d_gene: TRBD2; CDR3nt: TGTGCTAGTGGTCCCGGGGGGACTACCTACGAGCAGTACTTC; CDR3aa: CASGPGGTTYEQYF
v_gene: TRBV7-3; abundance: NA; j_gene: TRBJ1-3; d_gene: NA; CDR3nt: TGTGCCAGCAGCTTGGGGCACGCTTCTGGAAACACCATATATTTT; CDR3aa: CASSLGHASGNTIYF
v_gene: TRBV29-1; abundance: few; j_gene: TRBJ1-1; d_gene: NA; CDR3nt: TGCAGCGTTCACCTCTCTGACAGTGAAGCTTTCTTT; CDR3aa: CSVHLSDSEAFF
v_gene: TRBV7-6; abundance: NA; j_gene: TRBJ2-3; d_gene: NA; CDR3nt: TGTGCCAGCAGCTTATCCCGAGACGGGGCCCGTGGTGGGGGTACGCAGTATTTT; CDR3aa: CASSLSRDGARGGGTQYF
v_gene: TRBV7-2; abundance: many; j_gene: TRBJ1-5; d_gene: NA; CDR3nt: TGTGCCAGCAGTTACATCGGGGTTCAGCCCCAGCATTTT; CDR3aa: CASSYIGVQPQHF
v_gene: TRBV7-9; abundance: many; j_gene: TRBJ1-2; d_gene: TRBD1; CDR3nt: TGTGCCAGCAGCTTAGACGGGACAGGGGAAGCAGCTGGATATGGCTACACCTTC; CDR3aa: CASSLDGTGEAAGYGYTF
v_gene: TRBV2; abundance: NA; j_gene: TRBJ2-1; d_gene: TRBD1; CDR3nt: TGTGCCAGCAGAAGGGGGCTAGCCCGGGTGGAGAATGAGCAGTTCTTC; CDR3aa: CASRRGLARVENEQFF
v_gene: TRBV5-1; abundance: few; j_gene: TRBJ2-5; d_gene: NA; CDR3nt: TGCGCCAGCAGGTCAAGTCCGGGGGAGACCCAGTACTTC; CDR3aa: CASRSSPGETQYF
v_gene: TRBV2; abundance: NA; j_gene: TRBJ2-7; d_gene: TRBD2; CDR3nt: TGTGCCAGCCAACTAGCGGGGGCTTTGGAGCAGTACTTC; CDR3aa: CASQLAGALEQYF
v_gene: TRBV27; abundance: NA; j_gene: TRBJ2-2; d_gene: NA; CDR3nt: TGTGCCAGCAATTACCTCCCTCCCACACAGGGTCAAGGGGGCGGGGAGCTGTTTTTT; CDR3aa: CASNYLPPTQGQGGGELFF
v_gene: TRBV27; abundance: few; j_gene: TRBJ1-5; d_gene: NA; CDR3nt: TGTGCCAGCAGTTTATGGGTGAATCAGCCCCAGCATTTT; CDR3aa: CASSLWVNQPQHF
v_gene: TRBV7-9; abundance: NA; j_gene: TRBJ2-6; d_gene: NA; CDR3nt: TGTGCCAGCAGCTTAGTTACGTCCTCTGGGGCCAACGTCCTGACTTTC; CDR3aa: CASSLVTSSGANVLTF
v_gene: TRBV28; abundance: few; j_gene: TRBJ2-1; d_gene: NA; CDR3nt: TGTGCCAGCAGTTTAAATCCCGGGGAGTCTTCCCACAATGAGCAGTTCTTC; CDR3aa: CASSLNPGESSHNEQFF
v_gene: TRBV19; abundance: NA; j_gene: TRBJ1-5; d_gene: NA; CDR3nt: TGTGCCAGTACGGTGGGGTGGTTTCAGCCCCAGCATTTT; CDR3aa: CASTVGWFQPQHF
v_gene: TRBV6-1; abundance: NA; j_gene: TRBJ2-5; d_gene: TRBD1; CDR3nt: TGTGCCAGCCTTTTAACAGGGGGCCCAGAGACCCAGTACTTC; CDR3aa: CASLLTGGPETQYF
v_gene: TRBV20-1; abundance: NA; j_gene: TRBJ1-1; d_gene: NA; CDR3nt: TGCAGTGCTAGGGAGGGCGGGGCTGAAGCTTTCTTT; CDR3aa: CSAREGGAEAFF
v_gene: TRBV27; abundance: few; j_gene: TRBJ2-3; d_gene: NA; CDR3nt: TGTGCCAGCAGTGCTTGGGACGTTTCGACCGAAGATACGCAGTATTTT; CDR3aa: CASSAWDVSTEDTQYF
v_gene: TRBV15; abundance: NA; j_gene: TRBJ2-7; d_gene: NA; CDR3nt: TGTGCCACCAGCTTTTGGGCCAGGGGCGGCGAGCAGTACTTC; CDR3aa: CATSFWARGGEQYF
v_gene: TRBV5-6; abundance: NA; j_gene: TRBJ1-4; d_gene: NA; CDR3nt: TGTGCCAGCAGCTTTTCAGGAGGAGGGGAAAAACTGTTTTTT; CDR3aa: CASSFSGGGEKLFF
v_gene: TRBV27; abundance: NA; j_gene: TRBJ1-2; d_gene: TRBD1; CDR3nt: TGTGCCAGCAGTTCGCGGACAGGGCCGAATTATGGCTACACCTTC; CDR3aa: CASSSRTGPNYGYTF
v_gene: TRBV12-5; abundance: NA; j_gene: TRBJ2-7; d_gene: NA; CDR3nt: TGTGCTAGTGGTTTGGATCGGAGGTACGAGCAGTACTTC; CDR3aa: CASGLDRRYEQYF
v_gene: TRBV12-3/TRBV12-4; abundance: NA; j_gene: TRBJ1-1; d_gene: NA; CDR3nt: TGTGCCAGCAGTTTTGCGGGACTTGCGGGAAACACTGAAGCTTTCTTT; CDR3aa: CASSFAGLAGNTEAFF
v_gene: TRBV9; abundance: few; j_gene: TRBJ1-1; d_gene: NA; CDR3nt: TGTGCCAGCAGCTTCAACGGGGTTGGGGACACTGAAGCTTTCTTT; CDR3aa: CASSFNGVGDTEAFF
v_gene: TRBV7-9; abundance: few; j_gene: TRBJ1-5; d_gene: NA; CDR3nt: TGTGCCAGCAGCTTAGGGACAGCCTTAAATCAGCCCCAGCATTTT; CDR3aa: CASSLGTALNQPQHF
v_gene: TRBV5-6; abundance: NA; j_gene: TRBJ1-1; d_gene: TRBD1; CDR3nt: TGTGCCAGCAGCGGGACAGTCCCGGAAGCTTTCTTT; CDR3aa: CASSGTVPEAFF
v_gene: TRBV20-1; abundance: NA; j_gene: TRBJ1-6; d_gene: NA; CDR3nt: TGCAGTGCTAGAGTCCTCAGCGTCCGGGGGCTTGAGAGCTCCTATAATTCACCCCTCCACTTT; CDR3aa: CSARVLSVRGLESSYNSPLHF
v_gene: TRBV4-2; abundance: NA; j_gene: TRBJ2-5; d_gene: TRBD2; CDR3nt: TGTGCCAGCAGCCAAGCCTTCGGTGTAGCGGGGGAAGAGACCCAGTACTTC; CDR3aa: CASSQAFGVAGEETQYF
v_gene: TRBV20-1; abundance: NA; j_gene: TRBJ1-1; d_gene: NA; CDR3nt: TGCAGTGCTCAAGGGCGGGGGGGGCTGTCTGAAGCTTTCTTT; CDR3aa: CSAQGRGGLSEAFF
v_gene: TRBV28; abundance: few; j_gene: TRBJ2-5; d_gene: TRBD2; CDR3nt: TGTGCCAGCACCCTGGGAGGGAAAGAGACCCAGTACTTC; CDR3aa: CASTLGGKETQYF
v_gene: TRBV7-9; abundance: many; j_gene: TRBJ1-4; d_gene: NA; CDR3nt: TGTGCCAGCAGCTTATTCTGGTCGCGGGGGGCAACTAATGAAAAACTGTTTTTT; CDR3aa: CASSLFWSRGATNEKLFF
v_gene: TRBV9; abundance: few; j_gene: TRBJ2-3; d_gene: TRBD2; CDR3nt: TGTGCCAGCAGCGTCTTTGGCGGGGGGGCCTCAGATACGCAGTATTTT; CDR3aa: CASSVFGGGASDTQYF
v_gene: TRBV18; abundance: once; j_gene: TRBJ1-5; d_gene: NA; CDR3nt: TGTGCCAGCTCACAGACCGCCGGGGCCCCCAATCAGCCCCAGCATTTT; CDR3aa: CASSQTAGAPNQPQHF
v_gene: TRBV6-2/TRBV6-3; abundance: NA; j_gene: TRBJ2-5; d_gene: NA; CDR3nt: TGTGCCAGCAGTTACCGCCCAGGAGAAGAGACCCAGTACTTC; CDR3aa: CASSYRPGEETQYF
v_gene: TRBV29-1; abundance: NA; j_gene: TRBJ2-6; d_gene: TRBD2; CDR3nt: TGCAGCGTTATCCGGGAGGGCCCAACTGGGGCCAACGTCCTGACTTTC; CDR3aa: CSVIREGPTGANVLTF
v_gene: TRBV5-1; abundance: NA; j_gene: TRBJ2-7; d_gene: TRBD2; CDR3nt: TGCGCCAGCAGCTTGCAGGGCGGGGGGGCGAGGGAGCAGTACTTC; CDR3aa: CASSLQGGGAREQYF
v_gene: TRBV7-2; abundance: many; j_gene: TRBJ1-1; d_gene: NA; CDR3nt: TGTGCCAGCAGCCTCGAGGTTGTCACTGAAGCTTTCTTT; CDR3aa: CASSLEVVTEAFF
v_gene: TRBV9; abundance: few; j_gene: TRBJ1-5; d_gene: NA; CDR3nt: TGTGCCAGCAGCACAGGTCAGGATAGCAATCAGCCCCAGCATTTT; CDR3aa: CASSTGQDSNQPQHF
v_gene: TRBV7-6; abundance: few; j_gene: TRBJ1-3; d_gene: NA; CDR3nt: TGTGCCAGCCCACCCCCCTCTGGAAACACCATATATTTT; CDR3aa: CASPPPSGNTIYF
v_gene: TRBV7-8; abundance: NA; j_gene: TRBJ1-4; d_gene: NA; CDR3nt: TGTGCCAGCAGCCCGACAGTTTCCAATGAAAAACTGTTTTTT; CDR3aa: CASSPTVSNEKLFF
v_gene: TRBV5-4; abundance: NA; j_gene: TRBJ1-3; d_gene: NA; CDR3nt: TGTGCCAGCACCCAAGACAGAGCTGGAAACACCATATATTTT; CDR3aa: CASTQDRAGNTIYF